The entry below gives a single T cell receptor beta chain sequence along with its context. Time point here: blood 2 weeks post-SBRT. Treatment in this sample: 15 Gy SBRT to primary tumor, nephrectomy 4 weeks later. CDR3 length equals 15 residues. Germline V gene data show CDR1 as SGHNT and CDR2 as YYREEE (reference sequence). Losses at the gene ends were 3 bases for V and 7 bases for J; bases not matched to a gene: 13. The data derive from a study of radiation and T cells in renal cell carcinoma. The assay was immunoSEQ multiplex PCR, and TCRdb's table has in-frame clones only and misses some. Among 100,000 to 150,000 clones listed, approximately 85% were seen once.

The chain links TRBV5-4 to TRBJ2-7, with 7 bases aligning to TRBD2. The sequence derives from a man aged 45-65 years with renal cell carcinoma. This specimen was blood, taken from a patient whose treatment included radiotherapy and nephrectomy. For the CDR3, the DNA is TGTGCCAGCAGCTCCTTGGTGGGAGGGCCGGGGGAGCAGTACTTC. Encoded protein: CASSSLVGGPGEQYF.